Here is one T cell receptor (beta chain) with its context. This sample was included in a study of control samples from healthy donors and cancer patients. The V gene's germline CDR1 is LNHDA and CDR2 SQIVND (reference sequence). The V gene lost 3 bases and the J gene lost 2 bases, with 10 bases spanning the gap. The CDR3 is 14 residues long. Sequencing was performed with immunoSEQ multiplex PCR; in TCRdb, only in-frame clones are kept and a portion is missing. The repertoire has more than 100,000 clones, around 88% of them found once; the top ten carry roughly 3.2%. The TCR comes from a man aged 35 to 55 in good health. Source material: blood. This rearrangement joins TRBV19 to TRBJ1-2; D not certain. CDR3 in DNA: TGTGCCAGTAGTATCTTTCAGGACAACTATGGCTACACCTTC. It is translated as CASSIFQDNYGYTF.